The sequence of this T cell receptor (beta chain) was determined in a study of T-cell memory formation after mild COVID-19 (dated by TCRdb to the early 2020s). Study-wide context: TCR sequence clusters from the two donors were found to be largely donor specific. Longitudinal TCRalpha and TCRbeta repertoire sequencing tracked T-cell clones expanding and contracting after mild COVID-19 in a couple of donors. The cohort was made up of two young adult volunteers, one female and one male, who were previously healthy.

TCRdb names Illumina NovaSeq 6000 as the instrument used. TCRalpha and TCRbeta cDNA libraries were constructed by 5'RACE with constant-segment primers, with sample barcodes and unique molecular identifiers being introduced. Trizol reagent was used to extract RNA from every sample. Libraries were amplified in two PCR steps, with a second sample barcode and Illumina TruSeq adapters added in the second step. The libraries were sequenced on an Illumina NovaSeq using 2 x 150 bp paired-end reads. Processing in the source paper ran as follows. The reads were demultiplexed and collapsed into UMI-guided consensus sequences using migec v1.2.7. Using mixcr v2.1.11, UMI consensuses were aligned to TRA and TRB V and J templates and then assembled into clonotypes. Clonotypes were classified as expanded or contracted when called significant by both edgeR and NoisET, with noise models trained on biological replicates. edgeR calls used a false discovery rate-adjusted p below 0.01 and a log2 fold-change threshold of 1. PCA with hierarchical clustering of max-normalized trajectories of the 1000 most abundant clonotypes was used as exploratory dynamics analysis. Each responding clone was given a CD4 or CD8 phenotype based on the CD4+ and CD8+ repertoires, which had been sequenced separately. TCRdb reprocessed the public reads (quality trimming at Q25 with fastp, clone calling with MiXCR) and kept in-frame beta chains. Each record represents a unique CDR3 protein, reported with the most common genes and DNA among its rows. The V and J calls here are based on TCRdb, not the publication. For this sample there are about 440,000 distinct CDR3 sequences; around 18% appear just once. The top ten constitute 7.5% to 9.5% of the sample.

V and J lose 3 bases and 9 bases, and a span of 10 bases separates them. Counted from cysteine to phenylalanine, this CDR3 has 11 amino acids. Of all the DNA, just the CDR3 is kept, 33 bases in frame from base 1. The CDR1 and CDR2 encoded by the germline V gene (reference sequence) are SGHKS and YYEKEE. PBMCs were isolated by Ficoll-Paque density gradient centrifugation. About this clonotype itself: The antigen it recognizes is unknown. There are no base qualities to consult, and no much larger clone falls within one base.

General findings and caveats noted by the study authors: The detection of some responding clones in pre-infection memory suggests that pre-existing cross-reactive memory T cells joined the SARS-CoV-2 response. Clones contracting from day 15 to 85 had balanced CD4/CD8 phenotypes, while a second wave expanding from day 15 to 37 was biased towards CD4+. Whether the second-wave clones peaking on day 37 were SARS-CoV-2 specific was not confirmed. Contracting CD4+ clones appeared mostly in the CM and EM memory subsets, whereas CD8+ clones were enriched in EMRA. Only a couple of mild cases were covered in the study, and larger cohorts including severe cases with pre-infection samples were considered necessary.

The sequence derives from an adult woman who had mild COVID-19 (a few samples of this study predate the infection). The sample titles of this study are shuffled in the database, so cell type and time point are left out; the donor was told from shared clones. The rearrangement combines TRBV5-5 with TRBJ2-7; 5 matching bases give a weak D call of TRBD2. Sample: PBMCs or a T cell subset sorted from them (not recorded which). The CDR3 corresponds to CASSSEGVQYF. The DNA is TGTGCCAGCAGCTCAGAGGGCGTGCAGTACTTC.